This passage covers 7 T cell receptor beta chains from one sample sequenced in a study of blood T cell repertoires in COVID-19. Method: immunoSEQ multiplex PCR; TCRdb's copy keeps in-frame clones and lacks some. The repertoire has 200,000 or so clones, roughly four fifths of them found once; the top ten carry 3%. The specimen sequenced was peripheral blood. The source is a woman in her twenties or thirties who had recovered from COVID-19.

The CDR3 sequence is CATWEARDTEAFF. The CDR3 DNA reads TGTGCCACATGGGAGGCCAGGGACACTGAAGCTTTCTTT. V is TRBV6-5 and J is TRBJ1-1; D is perhaps TRBD1 (5 bases). CDR3 size: 13 residues. The germline CDR1 and CDR2 sequences are MNHEY and SVGAGI. V lost 10 bases and J 3 bases, leaving 15 bases between the germline ends.

The chain uses TRBV19 and TRBJ1-5; a possible D gene is TRBD1 (5 bases). The V and J ends lost 4 bases and 2 bases respectively, with 12 bases between them. This CDR3 has 15 residues. Germline CDR1 and CDR2: LNHDA and SQIVND (reference sequence). CDR3: CASSTIAGGNQPQHF. In DNA form, the CDR3 reads TGTGCCAGTAGTACAATCGCGGGGGGCAATCAGCCCCAGCATTTT.

A single count supports this clone. This chain uses TRBV28 with TRBJ2-3; TRBD1 matches at 8 bases. V shed 1 base and J 4 bases; nucleotides not matched to a gene: 7. CDR3 length: 16 residues. Germline assignment: CDR1 MDHEN and CDR2 SYDVKM. The CDR3 loop is CASSLFGTGGADTQYF. The DNA of the CDR3 is TGTGCCAGCAGTTTATTCGGAACAGGGGGAGCAGATACGCAGTATTTT.

The rearrangement uses TRBV11-2 and TRBJ2-1; a weak D match, TRBD1 (6 bases). This CDR3 has 14 amino acids. V was clipped by 6 bases and J by 6 bases, with 15 bases between them. CDR1 and CDR2 (germline): SGHAT, FQNNGV. DNA for the CDR3: TGTGCCAGCAGTCAGGATCAGGGGATCAATGAGCAGTTCTTC. Protein product: CASSQDQGINEQFF.

The chain recombines TRBV2 with TRBJ2-5, with TRBD1 matching over 9 bases. The CDR3 is 14 amino acids. Looked up from germline, CDR1 is SNHLY and CDR2 is FYNNEI. Trimming took 7 bases from V and 5 from J; bases not matched to a gene: 8. The CDR3 reads CASTTGQGMETQYF. CDR3 in DNA: TGTGCCAGCACTACGGGACAGGGCATGGAGACCCAGTACTTC. Filled out from reference TRBV2 and TRBJ2-5, the complete variable domain reads EPEVTQTPSHQVTQMGQEVILRCVPISNHLYFYWYRQILGQKVEFLVSFYNNEISEKSEIFDDQFSVERPDGSNFTLKIRSTKLEDSAMYFCASTTGQGMETQYFGPGTRLLVL.

This chain joins TRBV7-9 and TRBJ1-1; D gene ambiguous. The germline V and J ends were trimmed by 8 bases and 0 bases, with 7 bases remaining between them. Germline values: CDR1 SEHNR, CDR2 FQNEAQ (reference sequence). The length of the CDR3 is 12 residues. The CDR3 loop reads CASREVNTEAFF. CDR3 sequence (DNA): TGTGCCAGCCGGGAGGTGAACACTGAAGCTTTCTTT.

This clone has just one count. The rearrangement joins TRBV24-1 to TRBJ1-2; a possible D gene is TRBD1 (6 bases). Deletions cut 2 bases from V and 8 bases from J, with 11 bases between. Germline V gives CDR1 KGHDR, CDR2 SFDVKD. This CDR3 comprises 13 residues. CDR3 coding DNA: TGTGCCACCAGTGATTCTGGACAGTTCGGCTACACCTTC. It translates to CATSDSGQFGYTF.